The 20 T cell receptor beta chains in this list originate from one sample, sequenced in a study of blood T cell repertoires in COVID-19. The method was immunoSEQ multiplex PCR; TCRdb's version includes in-frame clones alone and lacks a portion of them. This table has around 300,000 clones, nearly 90% appearing once. The sequenced sample was PBMCs or T cells enriched from blood (not recorded which). The receptor source for this set is a woman younger than 30 with acute COVID-19.

The rearrangement joins TRBV7-3 to TRBJ2-2; a weak D match, TRBD1 (6 bases). Germline V gene data show CDR1 as SGHTA and CDR2 as FQGTGA. The CDR3 is 16 residues long. Trimming shortened V by 0 bases and J by 6 bases, and 14 bases separated the two germline ends. CDR3 coding DNA: TGTGCCAGCAGCTTAACCCTAGCCCAGGGGCCCGGGGAGCTGTTTTTT. The encoded protein is CASSLTLAQGPGELFF.

This clone has only a few counts. CDR3 nucleotides: TGTGCCAGTTCACAGGGGCCGGGAGCTTTCTTT. It encodes CASSQGPGAFF. The chain links TRBV11-2 to TRBJ1-1, with 7 bases matching TRBD1. The CDR3 loop spans 11 amino acids. J lost 10 bases, V lost 9 bases, and 8 bases had no gene match. CDR1 is SGHAT and CDR2 is FQNNGV in the germline V gene.

The chain links TRBV3-1 (or the pseudogene TRBV3-2) to TRBJ2-1; 8 bases match TRBD1. V trimming: 0 bases; J trimming: 10 bases; junction bases outside the gene matches: 14. The CDR3 spans 17 residues. Germline V lookup: CDR1 LGHDT, CDR2 YNNKEL (reference sequence). CDR3 sequence reads: CASSQDLRRQGPREQFF. The CDR3 nucleotides are TGTGCCAGCAGCCAAGATCTTCGGAGACAGGGGCCCAGGGAGCAGTTCTTC.

This rearrangement joins TRBV10-3 to TRBJ2-7; maybe TRBD1 (5 bases). The germline CDR1 and CDR2 sequences are ENHRY and SYGVKD. This CDR3 comprises 12 residues. Trimming stripped 4 bases from V and 1 base from J, with 5 bases between. The CDR3, as DNA: TGTGCCATCAGTGGACAGTCCTACGAGCAGTACTTC. It translates to CAISGQSYEQYF.

The rearrangement links TRBV11-2 to TRBJ2-7, with 9 nucleotides matching TRBD1. Trimming took 6 bases from V and 2 from J; bases not matched to a gene: 8. This CDR3 has 15 residues. CDR1 and CDR2 from the germline V gene are SGHAT and FQNNGV. CDR3 nucleotide sequence: TGTGCCAGCAGTGCCGGGACAGGGCGGACCTACGAGCAGTACTTC. This gives the protein CASSAGTGRTYEQYF. The full variable domain, in which reference TRBV11-2 and TRBJ2-7 provide the parts outside the CDR3, is EAGVAQSPRYKIIEKRQSVAFWCNPISGHATLYWYQQILGQGPKLLIQFQNNGVVDDSQLPKDRFSAERLKGVDSTLKIQPAKLEDSAVYLCASSAGTGRTYEQYFGPGTRLTVT.

The rearrangement uses TRBV6-5 and TRBJ2-3; 7 positions agree with TRBD2. This CDR3 region has 13 residues. V trimming: 5 bases; J trimming: 7 bases; junction bases outside the gene matches: 6. Germline CDR1 MNHEY, CDR2 SVGAGI. CDR3 in DNA: TGTGCCAGCAGTCCCCCGGGGGGAAATACGCAGTATTTT. Encoded protein: CASSPPGGNTQYF.

This rearrangement joins TRBV7-9 to TRBJ1-2; perhaps TRBD1 as D (5 bases). Trimming took off 0 bases at V and 3 bases at J, with 8 bases between the two ends. Germline CDR1 reads SEHNR; CDR2 reads FQNEAQ (reference sequence). This CDR3 has 14 residues. This CDR3 is CASSLAQVDYGYTF. The CDR3 DNA sequence: TGTGCCAGCAGCTTAGCACAGGTGGACTATGGCTACACCTTC.

The chain couples TRBV6-4 to TRBJ2-1; 11 bases are a match to TRBD2. V trimming: 1 base; J trimming: 4 bases; junction bases outside the gene matches: 3. CDR3 length: 16 residues. From germline, CDR1 is MRHNA and CDR2 SNTAGT. CDR3 residues: CASSDYSGRDYNEQFF. In DNA form, the CDR3 reads TGTGCCAGCAGTGACTATAGCGGGAGGGATTACAATGAGCAGTTCTTC.

This chain joins TRBV5-4 and TRBJ2-1; D is ambiguous. Trimming removed 2 bases at V and 6 bases at J, with 6 bases between. This CDR3 is built from 12 residues. Germline CDR1 is SGHNT and CDR2 is YYREEE (reference sequence). CDR3 protein: CASSLASNEQFF. CDR3 coding DNA: TGTGCCAGCAGCTTAGCGAGCAATGAGCAGTTCTTC. The full variable domain, rest sourced from reference TRBV5-4 and TRBJ2-1, is ETGVTQSPTHLIKTRGQQVTLRCSSQSGHNTVSWYQQALGQGPQFIFQYYREEENGRGNFPPRFSGLQFPNYSSELNVNALELDDSALYLCASSLASNEQFFGPGTRLTVL.

The chain uses TRBV7-6 and TRBJ2-1, with 7 positions matching TRBD2. The V gene end was trimmed by 3 bases and the J gene end by 5 bases; junction bases not matched to a gene: 7. This CDR3 contains 15 residues. Per the germline V gene, CDR1 is SGHVS and CDR2 is FNYEAQ. This CDR3 is CASSLQAGLHNEQFF. In nucleotides, the CDR3 is TGTGCCAGCAGCTTGCAAGCGGGACTGCACAATGAGCAGTTCTTC.

The sample holds one count of this clone. This chain connects TRBV4-1 to TRBJ2-5, with 8 bases fitting TRBD1. The CDR3 spans 18 residues. Looked up from germline, CDR1 is MGHRA and CDR2 is YSYEKL. V dropped 1 base and J dropped 3; count of bases not matched to a gene: 13. CDR3 loop: CASSQVRAGGVGKETQYF. The CDR3 DNA is TGCGCCAGCAGCCAAGTCAGGGCAGGGGGCGTTGGGAAAGAGACCCAGTACTTC.

For the CDR3, the DNA is TGTGCCAGTAGTATGCTAGGGGCGGCTGAAGCTTTCTTT. Translation: CASSMLGAAEAFF. The chain combines TRBV19 with TRBJ1-1; TRBD1 is a possible D gene (5 bases). CDR3 length: 13 residues. Germline V gene data show CDR1 as LNHDA and CDR2 as SQIVND (reference sequence). V dropped 3 bases and J dropped 6 bases, with 11 bases sitting between them. The whole variable domain, remainder taken from reference TRBV19 and TRBJ1-1, is DGGITQSPKYLFRKEGQNVTLSCEQNLNHDAMYWYRQDPGQGLRLIYYSQIVNDFQKGDIAEGYSVSREKKESFPLTVTSAQKNPTAFYLCASSMLGAAEAFFGQGTRLTVV.

The rearrangement uses TRBV10-1 and TRBJ2-2, with a tentative D call TRBD2 (6 bases). Germline assignment: CDR1 WNHNN and CDR2 SYGVQD (reference sequence). The ends were cut back, 7 bases at V and 5 bases at J, with 20 bases in the middle. This CDR3 has 16 residues. The CDR3 protein is CASTVGGPGGTGELFF. DNA for the CDR3: TGCGCCAGCACCGTTGGAGGCCCAGGAGGGACCGGGGAGCTGTTTTTT.

The J gene is TRBJ2-1, the V gene TRBV24-1, with 11 bases that match TRBD2. This CDR3 is built from 17 residues. The V gene end was trimmed by 5 bases and the J gene end by 1 base; junction bases not matched to a gene: 6. Germline V gene sequence: CDR1 KGHDR, CDR2 SFDVKD. DNA of the CDR3: TGTGCCACCAGTGGTACTAGCGGGAGTCAGTCCTACAATGAGCAGTTCTTC. This codes for CATSGTSGSQSYNEQFF.

This clone was recorded once. The CDR3 DNA sequence: TGTGCCAGTAGTAGGCCCCCAACAGGGACCTATGGCTACACCTTC. Translation: CASSRPPTGTYGYTF. The chain joins TRBV19 to TRBJ1-2; possible D gene TRBD1, 6 bases. The V and J ends lost 4 bases and 4 bases respectively, with 16 bases between them. This CDR3 has 15 amino acids. Germline CDR1 LNHDA, CDR2 SQIVND (reference sequence).

The CDR3 region is CASSEREVDGYTF. The CDR3, as DNA: TGTGCCAGCAGTGAGAGGGAGGTCGATGGCTACACCTTC. The chain carries TRBV6-1 and TRBJ1-2; D ambiguous. V was trimmed by 3 bases and J by 6 bases, leaving 11 bases between them. The CDR3 consists of 13 residues. Germline V gene data show CDR1 as MNHNS and CDR2 as SASEGT.

The genes are TRBV24-1 and TRBJ2-1; the D gene is possibly TRBD1 (6 bases). The CDR3 sequence is 15 residues long. Trimming pared 4 bases from V and 4 bases from J, leaving 13 bases between. CDR1 and CDR2 (germline): KGHDR, SFDVKD. The CDR3: CATSDLVGGYNEQFF. The CDR3 nucleotides are TGTGCCACCAGTGACCTCGTAGGGGGTTACAATGAGCAGTTCTTC.

The genes are TRBV28 and TRBJ1-5, with D perhaps TRBD1 (6 bases). Trimming left V 1 base short and J 5 bases short, with 18 bases between. Germline V lookup: CDR1 MDHEN, CDR2 SYDVKM. CDR3 length: 17 amino acids. The CDR3: CASSLFPRQVMDQPQHF. The CDR3 DNA reads TGTGCCAGCAGTTTATTCCCCCGACAGGTTATGGATCAGCCCCAGCATTTT.

V and J are TRBV29-1 and TRBJ1-2; 9 nucleotides align to TRBD1. V lost 7 bases to trimming and J lost 7 bases; unmatched junction nucleotides: 7. The CDR3 has 12 amino acids. Germline V gives CDR1 SQVTM, CDR2 ANQGSEA. DNA for the CDR3: TGCAGCGCCGAGGACAGGGGTCGTGGCTACACCTTC. Its translation is CSAEDRGRGYTF.

This clone was seen a few times. V and J are TRBV19 and TRBJ2-1; tentatively, D is TRBD2 (5 bases). The CDR3 sequence is 15 residues long. Germline loops: CDR1 LNHDA, CDR2 SQIVND (reference sequence). The V end was cut by 10 bases, the J end by 8 bases, with 24 bases between. CDR3 DNA sequence: TGTGCCACAACAGAAGTCGGGAATCCTATCTATGAGCAGTTCTTC. Protein product: CATTEVGNPIYEQFF.